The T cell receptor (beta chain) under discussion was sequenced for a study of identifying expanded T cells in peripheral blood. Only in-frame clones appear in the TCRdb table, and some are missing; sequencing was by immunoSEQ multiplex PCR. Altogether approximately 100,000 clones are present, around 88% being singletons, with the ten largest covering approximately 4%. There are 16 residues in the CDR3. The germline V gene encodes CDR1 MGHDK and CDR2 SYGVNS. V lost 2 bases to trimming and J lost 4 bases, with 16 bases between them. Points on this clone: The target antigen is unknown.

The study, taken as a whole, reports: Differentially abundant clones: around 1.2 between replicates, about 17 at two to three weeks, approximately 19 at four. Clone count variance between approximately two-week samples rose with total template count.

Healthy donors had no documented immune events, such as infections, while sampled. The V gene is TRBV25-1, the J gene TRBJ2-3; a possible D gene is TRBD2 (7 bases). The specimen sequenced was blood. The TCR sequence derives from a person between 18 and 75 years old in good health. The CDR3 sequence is CASSEMGGGGPDTQYF. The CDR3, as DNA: TGTGCCAGCAGTGAAATGGGAGGGGGGGGGCCAGATACGCAGTATTTT.